A few counts support the clone carrying this TCR beta chain. Germline V gene lookup returns CDR1 SEHNR and CDR2 FQNEAQ (reference sequence). V lost 8 bases, J lost 4 bases, and 12 bases lay in between. This CDR3 is 12 amino acids long. This sample is part of a study of T cells in tumors after PD-1 blockade. Study details: Treatment was either pembrolizumab 200 mg every 3 weeks or cemiplimab 350 mg every 2 weeks.

TCRdb's table, derived via immunoSEQ multiplex PCR, lists solely in-frame clones and lacks some. The data show approximately 60,000 clones, over 65% seen once. This sequence was found in a human donor with basal cell carcinoma. The chain is built from TRBV7-9 and TRBJ2-7, with D unresolved. The material was PBMCs, obtained after anti-PD-1 treatment. This CDR3 reads CASGTDSYEQYF. CDR3 in DNA: TGTGCCAGCGGTACTGATTCTTACGAGCAGTACTTC. Filled out from reference TRBV7-9 and TRBJ2-7, the complete variable domain reads DTGVSQNPRHKITKRGQNVTFRCDPISEHNRLYWYRQTLGQGPEFLTYFQNEAQLEKSRLLSDRFSAERPKGSFSTLEIQRTEQGDSAMYLCASGTDSYEQYFGPGTRLTVT.